Listed here are 7 T cell receptor beta chains from one sample, sequenced in a study of blood T cells in healthy people across ages. Sample-barcoded 5' priming and a J-beta primer mix drove a second PCR of about 6 to 12 cycles. TCRdb itself ran the 5' RACE reads through MiXCR, one entry per CDR3 protein. Of under 2 million distinct CDR3 sequences listed, roughly 30% were seen once; the top ten hold 11%. The specimen sequenced was blood. These receptors all come from a young woman in good health.

Only a few counts were recorded for this clonotype. The rearrangement joins TRBV15 to TRBJ2-1, with D unresolved. CDR3 length: 13 residues. Trimming cost V 0 bases and J 8 bases, with 8 bases left between them. CDR1 and CDR2 from the germline V gene are LNHNV and YYDKDF (reference sequence). The CDR3 reads CATSREAPHEQFF. CDR3 nucleotides: TGTGCCACCAGCAGAGAGGCGCCGCATGAGCAGTTCTTC.

This chain connects TRBV7-9 to TRBJ2-5; 8 bases match TRBD1. The CDR3 contains 16 residues. The trim removed 4 bases at V and 3 bases at J, leaving 10 bases unmatched. CDR1 and CDR2 (germline): SEHNR, FQNEAQ (reference sequence). The CDR3 coding sequence is TGTGCCAGCAGCTCAGTGGGACAGGCGATAAAAGAGACCCAGTACTTC. Encoded protein: CASSSVGQAIKETQYF. Full variable domain (rest looked up from reference TRBV7-9 and TRBJ2-5): DTGVSQNPRHKITKRGQNVTFRCDPISEHNRLYWYRQTLGQGPEFLTYFQNEAQLEKSRLLSDRFSAERPKGSFSTLEIQRTEQGDSAMYLCASSSVGQAIKETQYFGPGTRLLVL.

This clonotype has only a few counts. The chain carries TRBV4-1 and TRBJ2-2; TRBD1 is a possible D gene (5 bases). The germline V and J ends were trimmed by 3 bases and 3 bases, with 23 bases remaining between them. The CDR3 is 19 residues long. Germline CDR1 is MGHRA and CDR2 is YSYEKL. The CDR3 coding sequence is TGCGCCAGCAGCCAGCCCCCCTGGGGCGGCGGCCAGGACACCGGGGAGCTGTTTTTT. The encoded protein is CASSQPPWGGGQDTGELFF.

This clonotype was counted a few times. The chain joins TRBV6-6 to TRBJ1-2; D is possibly TRBD1 (5 bases). The germline gives CDR1 MNHNY, CDR2 SVGAGI (reference sequence). The CDR3 spans 12 residues. Between the trimmed V and J ends, which lost 6 bases and 8 bases, there was a span of 13 bases. The CDR3 loop reads CASRPKGSGYTF. The CDR3 DNA follows: TGTGCCAGCAGACCCAAGGGGTCCGGCTACACCTTC.

The genes are TRBV20-1 and TRBJ2-5; D call uncertain. This CDR3 has 13 residues. Germline V gives CDR1 DFQATT, CDR2 SNEGSKA (reference sequence). Trimming removed 0 bases from V and 4 bases from J, with 9 bases in between. CDR3 loop: CSARESSGETQYF. For the CDR3, the DNA is TGCAGTGCTAGAGAGTCGTCCGGAGAGACCCAGTACTTC.

As regards this clonotype: A much larger clone differs by one base, so this may be a read error. The V call is TRBV7-2, the J call TRBJ2-1; no clear D gene. The DNA end is a closer match to TRBJ2-7, so the J assignment may be wrong. The germline CDR1 and CDR2 sequences are SGHTA and FQGNSA. The CDR3 is 12 amino acids. This chain's CDR3 is CASNFERVKQYF. CDR3 sequence (DNA): TGTGCCAGCAACTTCGAAAGGGTTAAGCAGTACTTC.

This clonotype was detected a few times. The chain is built from TRBV20-1 and TRBJ2-1; 9 nucleotides match TRBD2. Germline loops: CDR1 DFQATT, CDR2 SNEGSKA (reference sequence). CDR3 length: 16 residues. V shed 2 bases, J shed 6 bases, and the junction held 11 bases outside the gene matches. The CDR3 region is CSARLAGTSRGNEQFF. In DNA, the CDR3 is TGCAGTGCTAGACTAGCGGGGACCTCCCGTGGCAATGAGCAGTTCTTC.